This T cell receptor (beta chain) was sequenced during a study of T cells in localized non-small cell lung cancer. Study results and limitations: Uninvolved adjacent lung showed higher T cell clonality than tumor. Investigators sequenced only a single tumor region, leaving heterogeneity possible.

V lost 5 bases to trimming and J lost 7 bases, with 14 bases between them. CDR3 length: 13 residues. Germline CDR1 SGHVS, CDR2 FQNEAQ. This clone has only one observation. Its specificity is not known. Profiling relied on immunoSEQ multiplex PCR, and the TCRdb table lists in-frame clones only, not all of them. The sample contains some 64,000 clones, roughly 90% of which appear only once. The material sequenced was peripheral blood, taken before any cancer treatment. V gene TRBV7-8 combines with J gene TRBJ1-2; D unresolved. This clonotype originated in a woman aged 40-69 years with stage I lung adenocarcinoma. DNA of the CDR3: TGTGCCAGCAGCCAGAACCCGGACGGTGGCTACACCTTC. Protein product: CASSQNPDGGYTF. The variable domain in full, with the rest retrieved from reference TRBV7-8 and TRBJ1-2, is GAGVSQSPRYKVAKRGQDVALRCDPISGHVSLFWYQQALGQGPEFLTYFQNEAQLDKSGLPSDRFFAERPEGSVSTLKIQRTQQEDSAVYLCASSQNPDGGYTFGSGTRLTVV.